A selection of T cell receptor beta chains follows, all from one sample in a study of blood T cell repertoires in COVID-19. TCRdb's copy holds only in-frame clones and misses some; the assay was immunoSEQ multiplex PCR. The table shows over 200,000 clones, with approximately 80% occurring only once. The sample taken for sequencing was peripheral blood. The receptors come from a woman aged 80 or older with active or convalescent COVID-19. Both conserved end residues are part of each CDR3. D genes are given only for firm matches. Rows may omit the clone size; those that give it use once, few, many or a size class.

J,D,size,V,DNA,CDR3
TRBJ1-5,.,once,TRBV27,TGTGCCAGCAGCGCGACACCAGGTCAGCCCCAGCATTTT,CASSATPGQPQHF
TRBJ2-1,TRBD1,.,TRBV5-8,TGTGCCAGCAGTTACAGGGACAGGGGGCGCAATGAGCAGTTCTTC,CASSYRDRGRNEQFF
TRBJ1-2,TRBD1,.,TRBV5-1,TGCGCCAGCAGCTTGGTGGGACAGGGAAGCGGCTACACCTTC,CASSLVGQGSGYTF
TRBJ2-5,.,.,TRBV6-5,TGTGCCAGCAGTTCATACAGGGGAGGAGAGACCCAGTACTTC,CASSSYRGGETQYF
TRBJ1-2,.,few,TRBV5-6,TGTGCCAGCAGCCTGGGGGGACAAGCTAACTATGGCTACACCTTC,CASSLGGQANYGYTF
TRBJ1-4,.,.,TRBV5-5,TGTGCCAGCAGCCCCAGACAAGCCAATGAAAAACTGTTTTTT,CASSPRQANEKLFF
TRBJ1-2,TRBD1,once,TRBV2,TGTGCCAGCAGGACAGGGGGGTCTAACTATGGCTACACCTTC,CASRTGGSNYGYTF
TRBJ2-3,TRBD2,.,TRBV15,TGTGCCACCAGCAGGGAGCGGGACCGCACAGATACGCAGTATTTT,CATSRERDRTDTQYF
TRBJ2-3,.,.,TRBV11-3,TGTGCCAGCAGCTTAGATCGGGCAGATACGCAGTATTTT,CASSLDRADTQYF
TRBJ1-1,.,.,TRBV6-2/TRBV6-3,TGTGCCAGCAGTCGGGGAGGTATTGACACTGAAGCTTTCTTT,CASSRGGIDTEAFF
TRBJ2-2,.,.,TRBV7-2,TGTGCCAGCAGCTTAAGGGGGAAGCGGACCGAGGAGCTGTTTTTT,CASSLRGKRTEELFF
TRBJ2-5,.,once,TRBV27,TGTGCCAGCAGTCCCTGGGGGCACGCGGAGACCCAGTACTTC,CASSPWGHAETQYF
TRBJ1-2,TRBD1,.,TRBV29-1,TGCAGCGTTGGCCCGGGACAGGGATATGGCTACACCTTC,CSVGPGQGYGYTF
TRBJ2-7,TRBD2,.,TRBV3-1/TRBV3-2,TGTGCCAGCAGCCAAGATCCTAGCGGGGTGGGGGAGCAGTACTTC,CASSQDPSGVGEQYF
TRBJ2-7,.,.,TRBV11-1,TGTGCCAGCAGCCTCCGCTTGCGGCCCGAGCAGTACTTC,CASSLRLRPEQYF
TRBJ2-7,TRBD1,.,TRBV6-5,TGTGCCAGCAGTCTCGGACAGGTGAAGCAGTACTTC,CASSLGQVKQYF
TRBJ2-5,.,.,TRBV12-5,TGTGCTAGTGGATTCACTAGGAGGGTAGAGACCCAGTACTTC,CASGFTRRVETQYF
TRBJ2-2,.,.,TRBV6-2/TRBV6-3,TGTGCCAGCAGTTTTACAGGGTCTAGGGAGCTGTTTTTT,CASSFTGSRELFF
TRBJ2-3,TRBD2,.,TRBV24-1,TGTGCCACCCAGGGCGGGAGGGCCGGCACAGATACGCAGTATTTT,CATQGGRAGTDTQYF
TRBJ2-7,TRBD2,once,TRBV7-2,TGTGCCAGCAGCTTAGTGGGTAGCGGGAGGTTCCCCTACGAGCAGTACTTC,CASSLVGSGRFPYEQYF
TRBJ2-1,.,.,TRBV4-3,TGCGCCAGCAGCCACGTTCTGGCGGGCCATGCCAATGAGCAGTTCTTC,CASSHVLAGHANEQFF
TRBJ2-7,TRBD2,.,TRBV19,TGTGCCAGCGGGGGCCCCACGGAGGGGCGGGAGGGCCCCGAGCAGTACTTC,CASGGPTEGREGPEQYF